A single sample gave rise to the 2 T cell receptor beta chains below, sequenced in a study of CD8+CD57+ T cells in acquired aplastic anemia. CDR3 and TCR beta VDJ profiling relied on a genomic DNA template. TCRdb called the reads again in MiXCR, with one record for every CDR3 protein. Of over 150,000 distinct CDR3 sequences in the sample, roughly 49% were seen once. All sequencing subjects had displayed CD8+CD57+ cell expansion on flow cytometry. Source material: sorted CD4+, CD8+, or CD8+CD57+ T cells (not recorded which) from PBMCs. All receptors derive from a human donor with aplastic anemia.

This clonotype was seen only a few times. The rearrangement links TRBV20-1 to TRBJ2-7; TRBD2 matches 8 bases. Germline V CDR1 and CDR2: DFQATT, SNEGSKA (reference sequence). The CDR3 spans 14 residues. V shed 0 bases, J shed 3 bases, and the junction held 4 bases outside the gene matches. The CDR3 reads CSAREGSGSYEQYF. Written as DNA, the CDR3 is TGCAGTGCTAGAGAAGGGAGCGGGAGCTACGAGCAGTACTTC.

This clonotype has just a few counts. The chain carries TRBV2 and TRBJ2-6, with 14 positions matching TRBD2. Looked up from germline, CDR1 is SNHLY and CDR2 is FYNNEI. This CDR3 is 17 amino acids long. Trimming took 5 bases from V and 2 from J; bases not matched to a gene: 2. The CDR3 sequence: CASSRLAGGPGANVLTF. CDR3 sequence (DNA): TGTGCCAGCAGTAGACTAGCGGGGGGGCCTGGGGCCAACGTCCTGACTTTC. The full variable domain, its missing parts supplied by reference TRBV2 and TRBJ2-6, is EPEVTQTPSHQVTQMGQEVILRCVPISNHLYFYWYRQILGQKVEFLVSFYNNEISEKSEIFDDQFSVERPDGSNFTLKIRSTKLEDSAMYFCASSRLAGGPGANVLTFGAGSRLTVL.